A single sample is the source of the 6 T cell receptor beta chains below, sequenced in a study of blood T cell repertoires in COVID-19. Clones were read by immunoSEQ multiplex PCR, and TCRdb kept only the in-frame ones, dropping some. The sample carries about 250,000 clones, 65% to 85% recorded once. The sample consisted of peripheral blood. The receptor source for this set is a middle-aged man with active or convalescent COVID-19.

This chain joins TRBV15 and TRBJ2-3, with TRBD2 identical over 9 bases. The CDR3 spans 17 residues. Germline V gives CDR1 LNHNV, CDR2 YYDKDF (reference sequence). The V gene end was trimmed by 1 base and the J gene end by 1 base; junction bases not matched to a gene: 6. The CDR3 coding sequence is TGTGCCACCAGCAGAGCTTCGACTAGCGGCGGCACAGATACGCAGTATTTT. Its translation: CATSRASTSGGTDTQYF.

The chain is built from TRBV4-1 and TRBJ1-6; D is possibly TRBD1 (6 bases). Trimming took 4 bases from V and 8 from J, leaving 12 bases between them. The CDR3 has 14 residues. Germline lookup yields CDR1 MGHRA and CDR2 YSYEKL. The CDR3 sequence is CASSLSPGDSPLHF. The CDR3 coding sequence is TGCGCCAGCAGCCTCTCCCCAGGGGATTCACCCCTCCACTTT.

Of note for this clone: The sample contains more than one DNA sequence encoding this CDR3. This rearrangement joins TRBV4-1 to TRBJ1-4; 9 bases align to TRBD1. CDR1 is MGHRA, CDR2 YSYEKL, per germline. The CDR3 runs 15 residues. Trimming at V came to 0 bases and at J to 8 bases, leaving 4 bases not matched to a gene. DNA of the CDR3: TGCGCCAGCAGCCAAGAACAGGGGGCAAGGGAAAAACTGTTTTTT. Translation: CASSQEQGAREKLFF.

This clone has only one observation. The chain has TRBV5-1 and TRBJ2-7; D not resolved. Trimming took off 4 bases at V and 2 bases at J, with 16 bases between the two ends. CDR3 length: 15 residues. CDR1 is SGHRS and CDR2 is YFSETQ in the germline V gene. The CDR3 DNA follows: TGCGCCAGCAGCCCCCTAGTAGGTGATACCTACGAGCAGTACTTC. This encodes CASSPLVGDTYEQYF.

V and J are TRBV6-1 and TRBJ2-1; 7 nucleotides line up with TRBD2. Trimming removed 4 bases from V and 3 bases from J; junction bases left unmatched: 9. Germline assignment: CDR1 MNHNS and CDR2 SASEGT. The CDR3 is 16 amino acids. Here the CDR3 reads CASSASGTILYNEQFF. Here the CDR3 DNA reads TGTGCCAGCAGTGCATCCGGGACTATCCTCTACAATGAGCAGTTCTTC.

CDR3 in amino acids: CASSLSMNTEAFF. CDR3 DNA sequence: TGTGCCAGCAGCTTAAGTATGAACACTGAAGCTTTCTTT. This chain joins TRBV7-3 and TRBJ1-1, with no clear D. Trimming cost V 1 base and J 0 bases, with 3 bases left between them. Per the germline V gene, CDR1 is SGHTA and CDR2 is FQGTGA. There are 13 residues in the CDR3.